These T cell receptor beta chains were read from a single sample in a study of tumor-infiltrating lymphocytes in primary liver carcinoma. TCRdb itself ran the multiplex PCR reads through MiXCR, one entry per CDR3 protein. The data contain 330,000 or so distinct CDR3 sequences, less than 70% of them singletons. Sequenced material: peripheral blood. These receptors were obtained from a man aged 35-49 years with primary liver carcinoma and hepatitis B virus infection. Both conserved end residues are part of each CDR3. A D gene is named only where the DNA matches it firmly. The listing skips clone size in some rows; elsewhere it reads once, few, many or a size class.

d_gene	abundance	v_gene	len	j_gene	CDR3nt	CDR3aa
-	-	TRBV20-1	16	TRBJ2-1	TGCAGTGCTCCTACGGTGGTGGGAGCGACCCACAATGAGCAGTTCTTC	CSAPTVVGATHNEQFF
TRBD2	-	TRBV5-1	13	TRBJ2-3	TGCGCCAGCAGCTTGGAAGCGGGGGATACGCAGTATTTT	CASSLEAGDTQYF
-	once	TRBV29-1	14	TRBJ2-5	TGCAGCGGTAAGGATGGGGGATATCAAGAGACCCAGTACTTC	CSGKDGGYQETQYF
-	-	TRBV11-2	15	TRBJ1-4	TGTGCCAACAGCGTGGGATTTGCAACTAATGAAAAGCTGTTTTTT	CANSVGFATNEKLFF
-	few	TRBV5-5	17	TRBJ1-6	TGTGCCAGCAGCTTGTACGGCGTGGTCAGGGATAATTCACCCCTCCACTTT	CASSLYGVVRDNSPLHF
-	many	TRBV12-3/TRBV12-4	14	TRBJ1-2	TGTGCCAGCAGTTTAGCGCGACGGAACTATGGCTACACCTTC	CASSLARRNYGYTF
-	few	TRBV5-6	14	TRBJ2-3	TGTGCCAGCAATCGGGACGCAGCTACAGATACGCAGTATTTT	CASNRDAATDTQYF
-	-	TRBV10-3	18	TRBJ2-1	TGTGCCATGAGTGAAAGAGGGGGGGGCCGGAGCTCCTACAATGAGCAGTTCTTC	CAMSERGGGRSSYNEQFF
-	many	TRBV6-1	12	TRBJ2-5	TGTGCCAGTTCAGGGGTGGAGGAGACCCAGTACTTC	CASSGVEETQYF
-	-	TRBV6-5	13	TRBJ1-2	TGTGCCAGCAGGAGGGGGGGGGTCATTTCCTACACCTTC	CASRRGGVISYTF
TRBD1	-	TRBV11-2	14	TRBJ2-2	TGTGCAGATGGGACAGGGGGGAGCACCGTGGAGCTGTTTTTT	CADGTGGSTVELFF
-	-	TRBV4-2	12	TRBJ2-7	TGTGCCAGCAGCCAACCGGGATACGAGCACTACTTC	CASSQPGYEHYF
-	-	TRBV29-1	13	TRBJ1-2	TGCAGCGCTGAAAAGCCAGGGTGCTATGGCTACACCTTC	CSAEKPGCYGYTF
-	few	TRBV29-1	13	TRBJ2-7	TGCAGCGTAGGAGGGTATAGGGAAGACGAGCAGTACTTC	CSVGGYREDEQYF
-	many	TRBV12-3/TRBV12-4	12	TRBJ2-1	TGTGCCAGCAGTGACGACCGGAATGAGCAGTTCTTC	CASSDDRNEQFF
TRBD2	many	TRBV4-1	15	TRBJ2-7	TGCGCCAGCAGCCAAGAAACGCGGGAGGTCTACGAGCAGTACTTC	CASSQETREVYEQYF
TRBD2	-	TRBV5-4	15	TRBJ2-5	TGTACCAGCAGCTTGGGGCGGGGGAATTCGGAGACCCAGTACTTC	CTSSLGRGNSETQYF
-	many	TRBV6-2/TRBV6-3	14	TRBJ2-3	TGTGCCAGCAGGGTACAGGACCTCACAGATACGCAGTATTTT	CASRVQDLTDTQYF
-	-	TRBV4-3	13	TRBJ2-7	TGCGCCAGGAGCCAAGATTCGATTCACGAGCAGTACTTC	CARSQDSIHEQYF
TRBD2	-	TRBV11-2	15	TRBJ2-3	TGTGCCGGCAGCTGGACTAGCGAGAGAAGAGATACGCAGTATTTT	CAGSWTSERRDTQYF
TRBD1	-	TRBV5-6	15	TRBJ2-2	TGTGCCAGCAACTGGGGGACAGGGATCACCGGGGAGCTGTTTTTT	CASNWGTGITGELFF
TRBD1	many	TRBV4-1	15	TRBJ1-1	TGCGCCAGCAGCCAAGGGGTCCAGGGGGTCACTGAAGCTTTCTTT	CASSQGVQGVTEAFF
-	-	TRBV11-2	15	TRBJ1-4	TGTGCCAGCAGCTCGGGGACGTACAGGAATGAAAAATTGTTTTTT	CASSSGTYRNEKLFF
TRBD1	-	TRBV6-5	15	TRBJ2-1	TGTGCCAGCAGGCTCGGACAGGAATCTTACAATGAGCAGTTCTTC	CASRLGQESYNEQFF
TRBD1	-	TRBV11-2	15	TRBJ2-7	TGTGCCAGCAGTTTAAACAGGGGCGGATACTACGAGCAGTACTTC	CASSLNRGGYYEQYF
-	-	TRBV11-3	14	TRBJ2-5	TGTGCCAGCAGCTCGACACCATTCCAAGAGACCCAGTACTTC	CASSSTPFQETQYF
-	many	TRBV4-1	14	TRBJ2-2	TGCGCCAGCAGCCTAGAGATGAGCGCCGGGGAGCTGTTTTTT	CASSLEMSAGELFF
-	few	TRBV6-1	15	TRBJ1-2	TGTGCTAGCAGTGAATACAGGAGCCCCTTTATCGGCTACACCTTC	CASSEYRSPFIGYTF
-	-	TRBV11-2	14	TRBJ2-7	TGTGCCAGCAGCTTGGTCGGGCCCTCCTACCAGCAGTACTTC	CASSLVGPSYQQYF
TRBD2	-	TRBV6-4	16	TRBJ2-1	TGTACCAGCAGTGAGGGTGGCGGGAGTTTCTACAATGAGCAGTTCTTC	CTSSEGGGSFYNEQFF
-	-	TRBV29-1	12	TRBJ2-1	TGCAGCGTTGAATGTGCAAGTGCGGCGCAGTCCTTC	CSVECASAAQSF
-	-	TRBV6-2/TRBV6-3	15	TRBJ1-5	TGTGCCAGCACCATCGACAGTTACAGCAATCAGCCCCAACATTTT	CASTIDSYSNQPQHF
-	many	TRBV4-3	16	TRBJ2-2	TGCGCCAGCAGCCAAGAGTCGGCGGCGAACACCGGGGAGCTGTTTTTT	CASSQESAANTGELFF
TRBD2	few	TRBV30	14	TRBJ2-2	TGTGCCTGGAGTGTCGCGGGGGGAACCGGGGAGCTGTTTTTT	CAWSVAGGTGELFF
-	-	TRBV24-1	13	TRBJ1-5	TGTGACACCAGTGTGGGAAACAATCAGCCCCAGCATTTT	CDTSVGNNQPQHF
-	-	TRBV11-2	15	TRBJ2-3	TGTGCCAGCAGCTTATCCGACAGCATCACAGTTACTCAGTATTTT	CASSLSDSITVTQYF
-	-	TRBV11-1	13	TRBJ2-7	TGTGTCAGCAGCTCACCTCCGGCCTACGAGCAGTACTTC	CVSSSPPAYEQYF
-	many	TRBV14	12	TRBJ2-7	TGTGCCAGCAGCCAAGCAGATTACGAGCAGTACTTC	CASSQADYEQYF
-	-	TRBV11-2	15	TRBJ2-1	TGTGCAAGCAGCTTAGACGGGAGCGAGTACAATGAGAAGTTCTTC	CASSLDGSEYNEKFF
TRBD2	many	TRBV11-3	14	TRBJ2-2	TGTGCCAGCAGCTTACGACTAGCGGCCGGGGAGCTGTTTTTT	CASSLRLAAGELFF
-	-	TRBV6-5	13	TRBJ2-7	TGTGCCAGCACCGACAGAAACTCCTACGAGCAGTACTTC	CASTDRNSYEQYF
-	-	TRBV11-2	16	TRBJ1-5	TGTGCCAGCAGCTTATGTGCTTCCCATAACAATCAGCCCCAGCATTTT	CASSLCASHNNQPQHF
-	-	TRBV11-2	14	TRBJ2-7	TGTGCCTGCAGCTTAGGTGGGACGGATGAGGAGCAGTACTTC	CACSLGGTDEEQYF
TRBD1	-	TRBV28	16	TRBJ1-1	TGTGCCAGCAGTTTTTTCAGGGGGCGCGGGAACACTGAAGCTTTCTTT	CASSFFRGRGNTEAFF
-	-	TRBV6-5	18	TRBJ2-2	TGTACCAGCAGTTACGGGACGGTCGGGGTAGGAGGAAGCGGGGAGCTGTTTTTT	CTSSYGTVGVGGSGELFF
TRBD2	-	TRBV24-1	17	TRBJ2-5	TGTGCCACCAGTGGTGGTAAGGCTAGCGGGAGCGCAGAGACCCAGTACTTC	CATSGGKASGSAETQYF
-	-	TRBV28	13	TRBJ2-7	TGTGCCAGCGGAGGTAGGGCGAGGAACGAGCAGTACTTC	CASGGRARNEQYF
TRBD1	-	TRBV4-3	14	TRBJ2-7	TGCGCCAGCATCCAAGAAGGGGACAGTTACGAGCAGTACTTC	CASIQEGDSYEQYF
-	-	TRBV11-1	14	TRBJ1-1	TGTGCCAGCAGGCCGGGACCGCCGAACACTGAAGCTTTCTTT	CASRPGPPNTEAFF
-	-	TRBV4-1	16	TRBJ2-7	TGCGCCACCAGCCCTAACACAACCGGGATCCCCTACGAGCAGTACTTC	CATSPNTTGIPYEQYF
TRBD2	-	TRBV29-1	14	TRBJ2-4	TGCAGCCCGAGGCTTTCGGCGGGGGAGGACGTTCAGTACTTT	CSPRLSAGEDVQYF
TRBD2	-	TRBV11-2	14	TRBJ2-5	TGTGCCAGCAGCTCCCGGACTAGGGTCGTGACCCAGTACTTC	CASSSRTRVVTQYF
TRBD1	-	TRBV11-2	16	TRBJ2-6	TGTGCCATCAGCTTAATAACAGGGGTTGGGGCCAAAGTCCTAACTTTC	CAISLITGVGAKVLTF